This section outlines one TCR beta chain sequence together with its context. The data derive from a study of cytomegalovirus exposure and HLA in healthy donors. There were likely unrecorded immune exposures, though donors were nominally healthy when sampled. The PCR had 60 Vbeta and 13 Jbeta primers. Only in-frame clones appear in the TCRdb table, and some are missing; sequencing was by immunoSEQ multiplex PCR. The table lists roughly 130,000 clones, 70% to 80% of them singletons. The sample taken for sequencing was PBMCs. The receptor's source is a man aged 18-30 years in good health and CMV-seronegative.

CDR3 loop: CATSRGTKQFF. The CDR3 nucleotides read TGTGCCACCAGCAGAGGTACTAAGCAGTTCTTC. The V call is TRBV15, the J call TRBJ2-1; D remains unclear. The CDR3 loop spans 11 amino acids. V gave up 1 base and J gave up 11 bases, with 6 bases separating them. The germline CDR1 and CDR2 sequences are LNHNV and YYDKDF (reference sequence).